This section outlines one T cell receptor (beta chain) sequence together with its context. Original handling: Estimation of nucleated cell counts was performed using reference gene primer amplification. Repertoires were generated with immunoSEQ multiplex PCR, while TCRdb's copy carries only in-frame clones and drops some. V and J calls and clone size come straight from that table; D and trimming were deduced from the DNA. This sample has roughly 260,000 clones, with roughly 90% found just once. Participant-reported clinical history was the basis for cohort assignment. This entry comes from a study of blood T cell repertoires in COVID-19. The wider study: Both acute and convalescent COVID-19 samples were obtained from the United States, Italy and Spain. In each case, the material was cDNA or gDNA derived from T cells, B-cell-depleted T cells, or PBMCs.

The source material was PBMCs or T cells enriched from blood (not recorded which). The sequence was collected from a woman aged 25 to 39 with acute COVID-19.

The CDR3 region is CASSLDLRINSNQPQHF. Here the CDR3 DNA reads TGTGCCAGCAGCTTAGATCTGCGGATTAATAGCAATCAGCCCCAGCATTTT. The V call is TRBV11-2, the J call TRBJ1-5; D call uncertain. The CDR3 is 17 amino acids. Germline V CDR1 and CDR2: SGHAT, FQNNGV. Trimming cost V 0 bases and J 0 bases, with 12 bases left between them. The full variable domain, completed using reference TRBV11-2 and TRBJ1-5, is EAGVAQSPRYKIIEKRQSVAFWCNPISGHATLYWYQQILGQGPKLLIQFQNNGVVDDSQLPKDRFSAERLKGVDSTLKIQPAKLEDSAVYLCASSLDLRINSNQPQHFGDGTRLSIL.